The 6 T cell receptor beta chains below all came from one sample that was sequenced in a study of identical twins. One entry per CDR3 protein, called by TCRdb with MiXCR from the 5' RACE reads. The sample carries around 960,000 distinct CDR3 sequences, 12% recorded once. These sequences were also reported in another study, on yellow fever vaccine responses in identical twins.

The sequenced sample was PBMCs. The receptors come from a young woman in good health.

In its sample, this clonotype was seen a few times. V and J are TRBV12-3 or TRBV12-4 and TRBJ2-1, with 8 bases aligning to TRBD1. CDR3 length: 15 residues. V was clipped by 6 bases and J by 8 bases; unmatched bases: 12. CDR3 amino acids: CASSSRTGLLDEQFF. The CDR3 DNA reads TGTGCCAGCAGCTCAAGGACAGGGCTTTTGGATGAGCAGTTCTTC.

This clonotype was counted only a few times. The chain uses TRBV12-3 or TRBV12-4 and TRBJ2-1; D is uncertain. This CDR3 has 14 residues. V was pared by 0 bases and J by 6 bases, with 9 bases between. DNA of the CDR3: TGTGCCAGCAGTTTAGCGTCGGCAGTCAATGAGCAGTTCTTC. Protein sequence: CASSLASAVNEQFF.

The chain has TRBV27 and TRBJ1-6, with D possibly matching TRBD1 (6 bases). The CDR3 extends over 14 amino acids. Per germline, CDR1 MNHEY and CDR2 SMNVEV (reference sequence). V lost 6 bases and J lost 9, with 15 bases in between. CDR3 protein: CASSWTAGTSPLHF. CDR3 DNA sequence: TGTGCCAGCAGCTGGACAGCGGGTACTTCACCCCTCCACTTT.

This clonotype was counted between two and nine times. The chain combines TRBV25-1 with TRBJ1-2; maybe TRBD1 (5 bases). The CDR3 has 15 residues. V dropped 1 base and J dropped 5 bases, with 14 bases sitting between them. Germline V gene lookup returns CDR1 MGHDK and CDR2 SYGVNS. The CDR3 protein is CASSEFGQGTYGYTF. CDR3 coding DNA: TGTGCCAGCAGTGAATTCGGGCAGGGAACGTATGGCTACACCTTC.

This rearrangement joins TRBV2 to TRBJ2-1; D is uncertain. The germline V gene encodes CDR1 SNHLY and CDR2 FYNNEI. The CDR3 is 13 residues long. Trimming pared 4 bases from V and 6 bases from J, leaving 10 bases between. The CDR3 is CASSGDWANEQFF. In nucleotides, the CDR3 is TGTGCCAGCAGTGGTGACTGGGCCAATGAGCAGTTCTTC.

This clonotype was observed a few times. The DNA of the CDR3 is TGTGCCAGCTCCCAGCTAGGGAAGAACACTGAAGCTTTCTTT. It specifies CASSQLGKNTEAFF. The chain is built from TRBV18 and TRBJ1-1; D is undetermined. There are 14 residues in the CDR3. CDR1 KGHSH and CDR2 LQKENI come from the germline V gene. V lost 6 bases to trimming and J lost 1 base, with 12 bases between them. Filled out from reference TRBV18 and TRBJ1-1, the complete variable domain reads NAGVMQNPRHLVRRRGQEARLRCSPMKGHSHVYWYRQLPEEGLKFMVYLQKENIIDESGMPKERFSAEFPKEGPSILRIQQVVRGDSAAYFCASSQLGKNTEAFFGQGTRLTVV.